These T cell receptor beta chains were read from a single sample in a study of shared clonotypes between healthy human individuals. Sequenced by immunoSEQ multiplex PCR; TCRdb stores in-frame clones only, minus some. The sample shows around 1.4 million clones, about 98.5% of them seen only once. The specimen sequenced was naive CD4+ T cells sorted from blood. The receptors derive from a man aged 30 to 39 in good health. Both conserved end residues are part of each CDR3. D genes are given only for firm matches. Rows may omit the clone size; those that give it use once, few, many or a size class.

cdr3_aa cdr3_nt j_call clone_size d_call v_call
CASSSPGSPESLYGYTF TGTGCCAGCAGCTCTCCGGGGAGCCCAGAGTCCCTCTATGGCTACACCTTC TRBJ1-2 . . TRBV13
CASSRTSGPYEQYF TGTGCCAGCAGTCGGACTAGCGGACCTTACGAGCAGTACTTC TRBJ2-7 . TRBD2 TRBV28
CASSLAYQGASHQPQHF TGTGCCAGCAGCTTGGCTTATCAGGGGGCTTCTCATCAGCCCCAGCATTTT TRBJ1-5 . TRBD1 TRBV5-5
CASSELQPRGSRGWETQYF TGTGCCAGCAGTGAGCTACAACCCCGTGGTTCGAGGGGGTGGGAGACCCAGTACTTC TRBJ2-5 . . TRBV2
CASWNVYLGDKGSYEQYF TGCGCCAGTTGGAACGTTTATCTCGGGGACAAAGGCTCCTACGAGCAGTACTTC TRBJ2-7 . . TRBV10-2
CASSQGAIGFYTF TGTGCCAGTAGTCAGGGGGCTATCGGGTTCTACACCTTC TRBJ1-2 once TRBD1 TRBV19
CASSPPVSSYEQYF TGTGCCAGCAGCCCCCCGGTGAGCTCCTACGAGCAGTACTTC TRBJ2-7 . . TRBV7-8
CASSYAWQPVPEKLFF TGTGCCAGCAGTTACGCATGGCAGCCAGTGCCTGAAAAACTGTTTTTT TRBJ1-4 . . TRBV27
CATSRGQGYEQYF TGTGCCACGAGCAGGGGGCAAGGCTACGAGCAGTACTTC TRBJ2-7 . TRBD1 TRBV19
CASSPSSGRLYEQYF TGTGCCAGCAGTCCCTCTAGCGGGAGACTCTACGAGCAGTACTTC TRBJ2-7 . TRBD2 TRBV27
CAWSSGKNYNEQFF TGTGCCTGGAGTAGTGGCAAGAATTACAATGAGCAGTTCTTC TRBJ2-1 . . TRBV30
CASSSPMRAGYGYTF TGTGCCAGCAGTTCGCCTATGAGGGCTGGGTATGGCTACACCTTC TRBJ1-2 . . TRBV6-5
CASRQGRSGANVLTF TGTGCCAGTAGACAGGGCCGCTCTGGGGCCAACGTCCTGACTTTC TRBJ2-6 once TRBD1 TRBV6-1
CARSPVSGTGGPIWGYQPQHF TGTGCCAGAAGCCCCGTTAGTGGGACAGGAGGTCCAATCTGGGGGTATCAGCCCCAGCATTTT TRBJ1-5 once TRBD1 TRBV5-3
CASSRGQGMETGELFF TGTGCCAGCTCGCGAGGGCAGGGGATGGAGACCGGGGAGCTGTTTTTT TRBJ2-2 . . TRBV18
CASNSRDSGVTEQFF TGTGCCAGCAACTCCAGGGACAGTGGGGTCACTGAGCAGTTCTTC TRBJ2-1 . TRBD1 TRBV5-4
CASSVESLGAGELFF TGTGCCAGCAGTGTTGAATCCTTAGGCGCCGGGGAGCTGTTTTTT TRBJ2-2 . . TRBV2
CASSLPGRVYEQYF TGTGCCAGCAGTTTACCGGGCAGAGTCTACGAGCAGTACTTC TRBJ2-7 . . TRBV28
CASSLVGDRGDGYTF TGTGCCAGCAGCTTGGTGGGGGACAGGGGAGATGGCTACACCTTC TRBJ1-2 . TRBD1 TRBV5-4
CAISGTGPTDTQYF TGTGCCATCTCAGGGACAGGGCCCACAGATACGCAGTATTTT TRBJ2-3 . TRBD1 TRBV10-3
CASSVMTGTRDYF TGTGCCAGCAGCGTAATGACCGGGACACGGGACTATTTT TRBJ2-3 . . TRBV5-4
CASTRTSYEQYF TGTGCCAGCACCCGGACCAGCTACGAGCAGTACTTC TRBJ2-7 . . TRBV28
CASSEPDQEQYF TGCGCCAGCAGTGAGCCAGACCAGGAGCAGTACTTC TRBJ2-7 . . TRBV10-1
CASSYTGEANQPQHF TGTGCCAGCAGTTACACAGGGGAAGCCAATCAGCCCCAGCATTTT TRBJ1-5 . TRBD1 TRBV6-5
CASSQDPRGVGIQYF TGCGCCAGCAGCCAAGACCCTAGGGGAGTTGGTATTCAGTACTTC TRBJ2-4 . . TRBV4-3
CATSRDLPLAGGHNEQFF TGTGCCACCAGCAGAGATCTCCCCCTAGCGGGAGGGCACAATGAGCAGTTCTTC TRBJ2-1 . TRBD2 TRBV15
CASSDRGQPQHF TGTGCCAGCAGTGATAGGGGCCAGCCCCAGCATTTT TRBJ1-5 . . TRBV2
CASSQEGGQAGEQFF TGCGCCAGCAGCCAAGAGGGAGGCCAAGCTGGTGAGCAGTTCTTC TRBJ2-1 . . TRBV4-3
CASSAAPTGRSSYEQYF TGTGCCAGCAGCGCAGCCCCGACAGGGAGGAGCTCCTACGAGCAGTACTTC TRBJ2-7 . . TRBV7-8
CASSELLGSGYTF TGTGCCAGCAGTGAATTATTGGGAAGTGGCTACACCTTC TRBJ1-2 . . TRBV25-1
CASSEAIVNFGTPQYF TGTGCCAGCAGTGAAGCGATCGTGAACTTCGGTACCCCCCAGTACTTC TRBJ2-7 . . TRBV2
CASSPRGQSWETQYF TGTGCCAGCAGCCCTAGGGGACAGTCGTGGGAGACCCAGTACTTC TRBJ2-5 . TRBD1 TRBV7-3
CASSYSEIPRETQYF TGTGCCAGCAGTTACTCCGAAATACCCAGAGAGACCCAGTACTTC TRBJ2-5 once . TRBV6-5
CASSVTSGIKDTQYF TGTGCCAGCAGCGTAACGAGCGGAATAAAAGATACGCAGTATTTT TRBJ2-3 . . TRBV9
CASSFYAPGGGETQYF TGTGCCAGCAGCTTCTACGCCCCAGGGGGCGGAGAGACCCAGTACTTC TRBJ2-5 . TRBD1 TRBV5-6